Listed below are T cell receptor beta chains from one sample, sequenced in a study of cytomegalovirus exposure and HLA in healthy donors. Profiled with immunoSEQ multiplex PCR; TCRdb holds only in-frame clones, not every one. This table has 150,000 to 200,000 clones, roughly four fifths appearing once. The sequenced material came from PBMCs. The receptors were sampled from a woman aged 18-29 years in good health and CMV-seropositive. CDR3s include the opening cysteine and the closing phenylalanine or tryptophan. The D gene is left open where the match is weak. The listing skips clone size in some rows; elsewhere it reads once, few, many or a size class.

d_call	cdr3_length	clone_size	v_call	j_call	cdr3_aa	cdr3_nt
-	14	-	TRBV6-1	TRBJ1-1	CASIGEGRNTEAFF	TGTGCCAGCATTGGGGAAGGGAGGAACACTGAAGCTTTCTTT
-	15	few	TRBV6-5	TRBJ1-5	CASSLLASIPQPQHF	TGTGCCAGCAGTTTGTTGGCTAGTATCCCTCAGCCCCAGCATTTT
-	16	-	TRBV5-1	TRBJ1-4	CASSPVGGGTNEKLFF	TGCGCCAGCAGCCCAGTTGGTGGAGGAACTAATGAAAAACTGTTTTTT
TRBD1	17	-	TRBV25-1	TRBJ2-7	CASSKRGTGGGSYEQYF	TGTGCCAGCAGTAAAAGAGGGACAGGTGGGGGTTCCTACGAGCAGTACTTC
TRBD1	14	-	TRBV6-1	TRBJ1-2	CASSTGGAGYGYTF	TGTGCCAGCAGTACAGGGGGCGCGGGCTATGGCTACACCTTC
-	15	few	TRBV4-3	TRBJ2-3	CASSQEFHKRITQYF	TGCGCCAGCAGCCAAGAATTTCACAAAAGAATTACGCAGTATTTT
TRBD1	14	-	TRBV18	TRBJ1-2	CASSPGQGNYGYTF	TGTGCCAGCTCACCGGGACAGGGGAACTATGGCTACACCTTC
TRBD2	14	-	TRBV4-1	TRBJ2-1	CASRAGGARNEQFF	TGCGCCAGCAGGGCCGGGGGGGCACGAAATGAGCAGTTCTTC
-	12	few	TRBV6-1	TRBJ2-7	CASSRQTYEQYF	TGTGCCAGCAGTAGACAGACCTACGAGCAGTACTTC
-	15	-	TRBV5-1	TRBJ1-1	CASSLDQGDFTEAFF	TGCGCCAGCAGCTTGGACCAGGGCGACTTCACTGAAGCTTTCTTT
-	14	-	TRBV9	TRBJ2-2	CASSVAGEGGELFF	TGTGCCAGCAGCGTAGCGGGTGAAGGCGGGGAGCTGTTTTTT
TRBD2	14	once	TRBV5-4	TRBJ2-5	CASRLSGGQETQYF	TGTGCCAGCAGGTTGAGCGGGGGGCAAGAGACCCAGTACTTC